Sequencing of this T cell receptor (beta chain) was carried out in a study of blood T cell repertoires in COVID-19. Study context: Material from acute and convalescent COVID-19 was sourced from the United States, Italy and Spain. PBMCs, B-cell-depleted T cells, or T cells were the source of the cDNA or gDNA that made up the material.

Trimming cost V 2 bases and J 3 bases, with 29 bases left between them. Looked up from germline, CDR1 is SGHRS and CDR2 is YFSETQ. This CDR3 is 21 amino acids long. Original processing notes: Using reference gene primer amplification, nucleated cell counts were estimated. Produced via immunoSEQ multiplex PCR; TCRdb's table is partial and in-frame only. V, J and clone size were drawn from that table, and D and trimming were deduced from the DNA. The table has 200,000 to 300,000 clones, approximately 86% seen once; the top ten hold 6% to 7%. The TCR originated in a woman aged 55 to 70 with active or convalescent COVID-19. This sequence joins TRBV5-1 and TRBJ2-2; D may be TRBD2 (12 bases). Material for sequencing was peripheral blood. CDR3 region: CASSFTWDRGRLAGDTGELFF. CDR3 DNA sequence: TGCGCCAGCAGCTTCACCTGGGACAGGGGGAGACTAGCGGGAGACACCGGGGAGCTGTTTTTT. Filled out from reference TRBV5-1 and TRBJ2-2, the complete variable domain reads KAGVTQTPRYLIKTRGQQVTLSCSPISGHRSVSWYQQTPGQGLQFLFEYFSETQRNKGNFPGRFSGRQFSNSRSEMNVSTLELGDSALYLCASSFTWDRGRLAGDTGELFFGEGSRLTVL.